This TCR beta chain derives from a study of follicular helper T cells after annual influenza vaccination. Overall study context: For some subjects, blood spans the 2013-2014, 2014-2015 and 2015-2016 annual vaccinations.

On this clone itself: The antigen is undetermined.

TCRdb's table, derived via immunoSEQ multiplex PCR, lists solely in-frame clones and lacks some. The sample records roughly 27,000 clones, more than 80% being singletons. Findings of the study overall: Yearly vaccinations repeatedly recalled conserved clonotypes in ICOS+CD38+ cTfh.

The time point: 2014-2015 season, pre-vaccination. Non-naive CD4+CXCR5+PD-1+ cTfh were sorted into ICOS+CD38+ and ICOS-CD38- fractions. This CDR3 region has 17 residues. Germline V CDR1 and CDR2: MDHEN, SYDVKM. Trimming left V 6 bases short and J 5 bases short, with 25 bases between. The chain carries TRBV28 and TRBJ2-5, with D perhaps matching TRBD2 (6 bases). The specimen was CXCR5+ CD38- circulating T follicular helper cells from blood, collected on the day of influenza vaccination. As for subset: circulating Tfh, non-naive CD4+CXCR5+PD-1+ (ICOS+CD38+ or ICOS-CD38-). This TCR was sampled from an adult who received the influenza vaccine. In DNA, the CDR3 is TGTGCCAGCAGCTCTAATTGGGGGAGCACAAGCGGGGAGACCCAGTACTTC. Protein product: CASSSNWGSTSGETQYF.